The next 31 T cell receptor beta chains were all read from a single sample in a study of neurological immune-mediated disorders. TCRdb called the 5' RACE reads again in MiXCR, with one record for every CDR3 protein. This repertoire shows over 55,000 distinct CDR3 sequences, roughly 9.8% found once; its top ten account for approximately 13%. The time point: longitudinal time-point 2. Sequenced input: PBMCs. The receptor set was obtained from a man under 40 in good health.

This clonotype was seen repeatedly, ten times or more. The chain is built from TRBV27 and TRBJ2-7; 7 bases fit TRBD1. The CDR3 sequence is 15 residues long. The V segment lost 5 bases and the J segment 6 bases; nucleotides outside the gene matches: 13. Germline V CDR1 and CDR2: MNHEY, SMNVEV (reference sequence). Here the CDR3 reads CASSPYLLQGSEQYF. The CDR3 region has the DNA TGTGCCAGCAGTCCGTACCTATTACAGGGGTCCGAGCAGTACTTC.

This clonotype was recorded many times. The CDR3 DNA sequence: TGTGCCAGCAGCTTAGGATCCCAGGGACCATATGGCTACACCTTC. Translating gives CASSLGSQGPYGYTF. V usage is TRBV7-6 and J usage is TRBJ1-2; D is possibly TRBD1 (5 bases). The CDR3 spans 15 residues. Germline V gene data show CDR1 as SGHVS and CDR2 as FNYEAQ. The germline V and J ends were trimmed by 1 base and 5 bases, with 14 bases remaining between them.

This clonotype was recorded at least ten times. The chain carries TRBV27 and TRBJ2-7; D not resolved. V was pared by 5 bases and J by 2 bases, with 4 bases between. Germline loops: CDR1 MNHEY, CDR2 SMNVEV (reference sequence). CDR3 length: 11 amino acids. CDR3 coding DNA: TGTGCCAGCAGTCTCCCCTACGAGCAGTACTTC. As protein: CASSLPYEQYF.

At least ten counts were recorded for this clonotype. DNA of the CDR3: TGTGCCAGCAGAGAGACGTACCCGAACACTGAAGCTTTCTTT. This encodes CASRETYPNTEAFF. The J gene is TRBJ1-1, the V gene TRBV12-3 or TRBV12-4; D unclear. CDR3 length: 14 amino acids. Trimming took 6 bases from V and 1 from J, leaving 12 bases between them.

This clonotype was counted at least ten times. The genes are TRBV24-1 and TRBJ2-6; TRBD1 matches at 9 bases. V lost 4 bases to trimming and J lost 2 bases; unmatched junction nucleotides: 5. The CDR3 is 17 amino acids. In germline, CDR1 is KGHDR, CDR2 SFDVKD. CDR3: CATSEGQGTPGANVLTF. The CDR3 DNA reads as TGTGCCACCAGTGAGGGACAGGGTACGCCTGGGGCCAACGTCCTGACTTTC.

There are many counts of this clonotype. The CDR3 nucleotides are TGTGCCAGCAGTTTTGGGGGGACAGGGGCGATTGCCCAGCATTTT. Translation gives CASSFGGTGAIAQHF. V is TRBV28 and J is TRBJ1-5; 10 bases line up with TRBD1. CDR1 is MDHEN, CDR2 SYDVKM, per germline. The CDR3 is 15 amino acids. The J segment lost 11 bases and the V segment lost 3 bases, leaving 10 bases of the junction unmatched.

This clonotype was picked up many times. The J gene is TRBJ2-1, the V gene TRBV5-1, with D perhaps matching TRBD1 or TRBD2 (5 bases each). The V gene's germline CDR1 is SGHRS and CDR2 YFSETQ. V lost 4 bases to trimming and J lost 9 bases, with 23 bases between them. CDR3 size: 16 residues. This chain's CDR3 is CASSGGLQRARGEQFF. CDR3 DNA sequence: TGCGCCAGCAGCGGAGGACTTCAGAGAGCTAGGGGTGAGCAGTTCTTC.

This clonotype was recorded at least ten times. The CDR3 reads CASSFGGVLASYEQYF. Written as DNA, the CDR3 is TGTGCCAGCAGCTTCGGAGGGGTGCTGGCGAGCTACGAGCAGTACTTC. V and J are TRBV5-6 and TRBJ2-7, with D maybe TRBD2 (6 bases). This CDR3 is 16 amino acids long. V was cut by 2 bases and J by 3 bases, with 18 bases left in between. The germline gives CDR1 SGHDT, CDR2 YYEEEE. The variable domain in full, completed from reference TRBV5-6 and TRBJ2-7, reads DAGVTQSPTHLIKTRGQQVTLRCSPKSGHDTVSWYQQALGQGPQFIFQYYEEEERQRGNFPDRFSGHQFPNYSSELNVNALLLGDSALYLCASSFGGVLASYEQYFGPGTRLTVT.

This clonotype appeared many times. V is TRBV5-1 and J is TRBJ2-7; maybe TRBD2 (6 bases). Trimming removed 0 bases at V and 4 bases at J, with 11 bases between. Looked up from germline, CDR1 is SGHRS and CDR2 is YFSETQ. This CDR3 contains 14 residues. The CDR3 DNA reads TGCGCCAGCAGCTTGGACGGGACTTATTACGAGCAGTACTTC. Amino acids: CASSLDGTYYEQYF. Full variable domain (remainder filled in from reference TRBV5-1 and TRBJ2-7): KAGVTQTPRYLIKTRGQQVTLSCSPISGHRSVSWYQQTPGQGLQFLFEYFSETQRNKGNFPGRFSGRQFSNSRSEMNVSTLELGDSALYLCASSLDGTYYEQYFGPGTRLTVT.

There are many counts of this clonotype. The chain uses TRBV5-1 and TRBJ2-7; a weak D match, TRBD1 (6 bases). V was clipped by 7 bases and J by 7 bases, with 21 bases between them. The length of the CDR3 is 14 residues. Per the germline V gene, CDR1 is SGHRS and CDR2 is YFSETQ. The CDR3 nucleotides are TGCGCCAGCGGAGTCCGGGACACATTCGGGGAGCAGTACTTC. This gives the protein CASGVRDTFGEQYF.

This clonotype was detected ten times or more. The chain carries TRBV3-1 and TRBJ2-7; 7 bases match TRBD1. The V and J ends lost 4 bases and 0 bases, in that order; junction bases with no gene match: 6. The CDR3 covers 15 residues. Per germline, CDR1 LGHDT and CDR2 YNNKEL (reference sequence). The chain's CDR3 is CASSRTGQYSYEQYF. CDR3 nucleotide sequence: TGTGCCAGCAGCCGGACGGGACAGTACTCCTACGAGCAGTACTTC.

This clonotype was detected ten times or more. The rearrangement joins TRBV5-1 to TRBJ2-1, with TRBD2 matching 14 bases. This CDR3 has 20 residues. Germline loops: CDR1 SGHRS, CDR2 YFSETQ. V was pared by 3 bases and J by 6 bases, with 17 bases of the junction left unmatched. Here the CDR3 DNA reads TGCGCCAGCAGCTCTACGATACCGGGACTAGCGGGGGCTCGGGGCAATGAGCAGTTCTTC. This translates into CASSSTIPGLAGARGNEQFF.

This chain uses TRBV5-1 with TRBJ2-7; D remains unclear. Germline values: CDR1 SGHRS, CDR2 YFSETQ. The V end lost 0 bases, the J end lost 4 bases, and 11 bases lay between the germline ends. The CDR3 totals 14 residues. The CDR3 region is CASSLGQIFYEQYF. In DNA form, the CDR3 reads TGCGCCAGCAGCTTGGGGCAGATATTTTACGAGCAGTACTTC.

At least ten counts were recorded for this clonotype. V gene TRBV27 combines with J gene TRBJ2-7; 10 positions agree with TRBD1. V lost 4 bases and J lost 3; bases outside the gene matches: 9. Germline lookup yields CDR1 MNHEY and CDR2 SMNVEV (reference sequence). The CDR3 loop spans 16 amino acids. The CDR3 region is CASSWGRDRGYYEQYF. In DNA form, the CDR3 reads TGTGCCAGCAGTTGGGGGAGGGACAGGGGATACTACGAGCAGTACTTC.

This chain uses TRBV5-1 with TRBJ1-5, with D maybe TRBD1 (6 bases). Looked up from germline, CDR1 is SGHRS and CDR2 is YFSETQ. Trimming cost V 0 bases and J 1 base, with 8 bases left between them. This CDR3 has 15 amino acids. The CDR3 reads CASSLGGASNQPQHF. The CDR3 region has the DNA TGCGCCAGCAGCTTGGGGGGGGCAAGCAATCAGCCCCAGCATTTT.

Many counts were recorded for this clonotype. The V call is TRBV7-3, the J call TRBJ1-1; D possibly corresponds to TRBD1 (5 bases). The CDR3 contains 14 residues. Germline values: CDR1 SGHTA, CDR2 FQGTGA. Trimming stripped 4 bases from V and 4 bases from J, with 13 bases between. Here the CDR3 DNA reads TGTGCCAGCAGCTCTACCCAGGGCATCACTGAAGCTTTCTTT. Residues: CASSSTQGITEAFF. Supplemented by reference TRBV7-3 and TRBJ1-1, the full variable domain reads GAGVSQTPSNKVTEKGKYVELRCDPISGHTALYWYRQSLGQGPEFLIYFQGTGAADDSGLPNDRFFAVRPEGSVSTLKIQRTERGDSAVYLCASSSTQGITEAFFGQGTRLTVV.

This clonotype was seen at least ten times. The chain combines TRBV7-8 with TRBJ2-7; 12 bases agree with TRBD2. This CDR3 region has 16 residues. CDR1 and CDR2 (germline): SGHVS, FQNEAQ. Germline trimming cut 5 bases from V and 3 bases from J; bases unmatched to any gene: 8. Here the CDR3 reads CASSKNGLAGNYEQYF. CDR3 in DNA: TGTGCCAGCAGCAAAAACGGACTAGCGGGAAACTACGAGCAGTACTTC.

This clonotype was picked up many times. The V call is TRBV29-1, the J call TRBJ2-7, with TRBD1 matching over 8 bases. The CDR3 is 13 residues long. Per the germline V gene, CDR1 is SQVTM and CDR2 is ANQGSEA. With 6 bases clipped from V and 1 base from J, the junction kept 5 bases outside the gene matches. The CDR3 is CSVETGESYEQYF. The CDR3 region has the DNA TGCAGCGTCGAGACAGGGGAGTCCTACGAGCAGTACTTC.

This clonotype was seen repeatedly, ten times or more. The chain carries TRBV20-1 and TRBJ1-2; the match to TRBD1 covers 10 bases. The CDR3 extends over 15 amino acids. Per the germline V gene, CDR1 is DFQATT and CDR2 is SNEGSKA (reference sequence). The V gene end was trimmed by 5 bases and the J gene end by 5 bases; junction bases not matched to a gene: 11. The chain's CDR3 is CSAPWGPGQGYGYTF. In nucleotides, the CDR3 is TGCAGTGCTCCCTGGGGACCGGGACAGGGGTATGGCTACACCTTC.

This chain links TRBV6-4 with TRBJ2-2; D gene ambiguous. The CDR3 is 14 amino acids. V was cut by 4 bases and J by 5 bases, with 11 bases left in between. Germline CDR1 and CDR2: MRHNA and SNTAGT. The CDR3 DNA follows: TGTGCCAGCAGTGTTCTAGTCAGTACCGGGGAGCTGTTTTTT. It encodes CASSVLVSTGELFF.

This clonotype was counted at least ten times. The rearrangement links TRBV29-1 to TRBJ2-1; D is possibly TRBD1 (5 bases). V gave up 4 bases and J gave up 4 bases, with 17 bases separating them. The CDR3 extends over 15 amino acids. Germline V CDR1 and CDR2: SQVTM, ANQGSEA. CDR3 bases: TGCAGCGTTGGGGGCGGTGTTGACTTATACAATGAGCAGTTCTTC. This encodes CSVGGGVDLYNEQFF.

Concerning this clonotype itself: As the CDR3 is not closed by the conserved phenylalanine or tryptophan, this likely results from a read error. The J gene is TRBJ1-1, the V gene TRBV12-3 or TRBV12-4; D gene unclear. This CDR3 has 13 residues. CDR3 coding DNA: TGTTCCAGCAGATCCAGGATGAACACTGAAGCTTTCTCT. It encodes CSSRSRMNTEAFS.

This clonotype occurred many times. The V and J genes are TRBV5-1 and TRBJ2-3, with 8 nucleotides matching TRBD2. Trimming at V came to 0 bases and at J to 5 bases, leaving 8 bases not matched to a gene. CDR1 SGHRS and CDR2 YFSETQ come from the germline V gene. The CDR3 runs to 16 residues. This chain's CDR3 is CASSLGFGAGEDTQYF. The CDR3 DNA is TGCGCCAGCAGCTTGGGATTCGGAGCGGGAGAAGATACGCAGTATTTT.

This clonotype has a count of ten or more. The chain recombines TRBV4-1 with TRBJ2-6; no clear D. V dropped 0 bases and J dropped 0 bases, with 9 bases sitting between them. CDR3 length: 17 amino acids. The V gene's germline CDR1 is MGHRA and CDR2 YSYEKL. DNA for the CDR3: TGCGCCAGCAGCCAAGATCACTCCCTCTCTGGGGCCAACGTCCTGACTTTC. Encoded protein: CASSQDHSLSGANVLTF.

The sample holds many counts of this clonotype. The chain links TRBV18 to TRBJ2-2; D possibly corresponds to TRBD2 (5 bases). V dropped 3 bases and J dropped 9 bases, with 8 bases sitting between them. The CDR3 length is 12 residues. Germline V lookup: CDR1 KGHSH, CDR2 LQKENI. The CDR3 DNA follows: TGTGCCAGCTCACCGACTACCTGGGAGCTGTTTTTT. Its protein product is CASSPTTWELFF. The full variable domain, with the rest looked up from reference TRBV18 and TRBJ2-2, is NAGVMQNPRHLVRRRGQEARLRCSPMKGHSHVYWYRQLPEEGLKFMVYLQKENIIDESGMPKERFSAEFPKEGPSILRIQQVVRGDSAAYFCASSPTTWELFFGEGSRLTVL.

This clonotype was seen many times. The rearrangement joins TRBV29-1 to TRBJ1-2, with 9 positions matching TRBD1. Germline-derived CDR1 and CDR2 are SQVTM and ANQGSEA. The junction had 6 bases not matched to a gene; V was cut back by 7 bases and J by 6 bases. The CDR3 has 12 amino acids. CDR3 coding DNA: TGCAGCGCCGGACAGGGGTGGGATGGCTACACCTTC. It translates to CSAGQGWDGYTF.

This clonotype was picked up a small number of times. This may be a read error, as it is one base from a much larger clone. The CDR3 carries no conserved terminal phenylalanine or tryptophan, so it likely arises from a read error. CDR3 sequence (DNA): TGCGCCAGCAGCTTGGACAGGACCACTGAAGCTTTCCTT. This codes for CASSLDRTTEAFL. The chain employs TRBV5-1 and TRBJ1-1, with D perhaps TRBD1 (5 bases). The germline V and J ends were trimmed by 0 bases and 4 bases, with 7 bases remaining between them. Germline loops: CDR1 SGHRS, CDR2 YFSETQ. This CDR3 is 13 amino acids long.

This clonotype has ten or more counts. The CDR3 DNA follows: TGTGCCAGCAGTTTAGCGCTCCAGATGAACACTGAAGCTTTCTTT. This gives the protein CASSLALQMNTEAFF. V is TRBV12-3 or TRBV12-4 and J is TRBJ1-1; unclear D gene. The CDR3 is 15 amino acids. The V end was cut by 0 bases, the J end by 0 bases, with 8 bases between.

This clonotype was detected ten times or more. The chain carries TRBV6-4 and TRBJ2-1; 9 bases agree with TRBD2. Germline CDR1 MRHNA, CDR2 SNTAGT. With 2 bases clipped from V and 6 bases from J, the junction kept 5 bases outside the gene matches. The CDR3 consists of 15 residues. CDR3 amino acids: CASSDRASGANEQFF. In DNA, the CDR3 is TGTGCCAGCAGTGACCGGGCTAGCGGGGCCAATGAGCAGTTCTTC.

Concerning this clonotype itself: One junction end does not reproduce the germline sequence, and a read error may be involved. The chain carries TRBV7-9 and TRBJ1-5; D ambiguous. Germline values: CDR1 SEHNR, CDR2 FQNEAQ (reference sequence). The CDR3 has 14 amino acids. The CDR3 reads CASSLGRNNQPQNF. CDR3 in DNA: TGTGCCAGCAGTCTTGGACGTAACAATCAGCCCCAAAATTTT.

In its sample, this clonotype was seen many times. This rearrangement joins TRBV28 to TRBJ1-2, with D possibly being TRBD1 (6 bases). V lost 6 bases and J 5 bases, leaving 13 bases between the germline ends. Germline V CDR1 and CDR2: MDHEN, SYDVKM. The CDR3 extends over 13 amino acids. CDR3 in amino acids: CASSTRGWYGYTF. The DNA of the CDR3 is TGTGCCAGCAGCACCAGGGGATGGTATGGCTACACCTTC.